Listed here is a single T cell receptor beta chain. The table came from immunoSEQ multiplex PCR; TCRdb's copy has only in-frame clones and leaves some out. The sample has tens of thousands of clones; about 85% are singletons. The data derive from a study of PD-L1 blockade in urothelial cancer. The wider study: When blood samples were assessed, the median T cell count was around 150,000.

CDR1 is SGDLS, CDR2 YYNGEE, per germline. Between the trimmed V and J ends, which lost 3 bases and 2 bases, there was a span of 11 bases. The CDR3 has 14 residues. The clonotype comes from a man in his 70s with urothelial cancer. The chain carries TRBV9 and TRBJ1-1; possible D gene TRBD1, 6 bases. The sample here was PBMCs, taken around atezolizumab (anti-PD-L1) treatment. The CDR3 reads CASSAPGANTEAFF. The CDR3 nucleotides read TGTGCCAGCAGCGCCCCAGGGGCCAACACTGAAGCTTTCTTT.